The 15 T cell receptor beta chains in this list originate from one sample, sequenced in a study of a mutant IDH1 vaccine in newly diagnosed glioma. Regarding time point: week 23, last vaccination. In the vaccine, a single dose held 300 ug of the mutant IDH1 20-mer peptide, along with topical imiquimod. No antigen is known for these receptors. Profiling relied on immunoSEQ multiplex PCR, and the TCRdb table lists in-frame clones only, not all of them. The data contain tens of thousands of clones, about 80% of them singletons. The source was PBMCs, collected from a glioma patient whose treatment included an IDH1 peptide vaccine. These TCRs come from a man aged 50 to 59 with glioma.

The chain's CDR3 is CASLGQENTEAFF. Here the CDR3 DNA reads TGTGCCAGCCTGGGACAGGAAAACACTGAAGCTTTCTTT. V gene TRBV13 combines with J gene TRBJ1-1, with 8 bases fitting TRBD1. CDR1 is PRHDT, CDR2 FYEKMQ, per germline (reference sequence). This CDR3 has 13 residues. The trim removed 8 bases at V and 2 bases at J, leaving 4 bases unmatched.

The chain combines TRBV7-9 with TRBJ1-2; D is uncertain. CDR3 length: 16 amino acids. Germline V lookup: CDR1 SEHNR, CDR2 FQNEAQ (reference sequence). V was shortened by 5 bases and J by 3 bases, with 19 bases between the two germline ends. In nucleotides, the CDR3 is TGTGCCAGCAGCACTCAACTCGGGGTGTACGACTATGGCTACACCTTC. This gives the protein CASSTQLGVYDYGYTF.

CDR3 nucleotide sequence: TGTGCCAGCAGCCTAAATTTGGGGGATCAGCCCCAGCATTTT. The encoded protein is CASSLNLGDQPQHF. V is TRBV5-6 and J is TRBJ1-5, with TRBD1 as a possible D gene (5 bases). Germline V lookup: CDR1 SGHDT, CDR2 YYEEEE. Trimming took 4 bases from V and 5 from J, leaving 13 bases between them. This CDR3 spans 14 amino acids.

The CDR3 DNA sequence: TGTGCCAGCACTCTAGGGGCGGGGGGCCCAGATACGCAGTATTTT. As protein: CASTLGAGGPDTQYF. V is TRBV7-6 and J is TRBJ2-3, with TRBD2 matching 8 bases. Germline V lookup: CDR1 SGHVS, CDR2 FNYEAQ. J gave up 4 bases and V 7 bases, and 10 bases lay outside the gene matches. This CDR3 spans 15 amino acids.

The rearrangement uses TRBV11-1 and TRBJ2-7; maybe TRBD1 (5 bases). Germline CDR1 and CDR2: SGHAT and FQDESV (reference sequence). V was clipped by 0 bases and J by 2 bases, with 11 bases between them. CDR3 length: 15 residues. The CDR3 nucleotides read TGTGCCAGCAGCTTAGCGCGCTCAGGGACCTACGAGCAGTACTTC. Protein: CASSLARSGTYEQYF.

The chain uses TRBV7-2 and TRBJ2-7; 9 bases align to TRBD1. Germline-derived CDR1 and CDR2 are SGHTA and FQGNSA. The V and J ends lost 5 bases and 6 bases, in that order; junction bases with no gene match: 5. This CDR3 has 13 amino acids. CDR3 protein: CASSSRDRVEQYF. The CDR3 region has the DNA TGTGCCAGCAGCAGCCGGGACAGGGTCGAGCAGTACTTC.

The rearrangement uses TRBV6-5 and TRBJ1-1; tentative D call: TRBD1 (6 bases). Germline CDR1 and CDR2: MNHEY and SVGAGI. The V end was cut by 6 bases, the J end by 0 bases, with 11 bases between. The CDR3 runs to 14 residues. CDR3 sequence: CASRWTAMNTEAFF. CDR3 nucleotides: TGTGCCAGCAGATGGACAGCGATGAACACTGAAGCTTTCTTT.

V is TRBV4-1 and J is TRBJ1-3; TRBD1 matches at 8 bases. With 4 bases clipped from V and 4 bases from J, the junction kept 9 bases outside the gene matches. CDR3 length: 16 amino acids. In germline, CDR1 is MGHRA, CDR2 YSYEKL. CDR3 residues: CASSPGQGARGNTIYF. The DNA of the CDR3 is TGCGCCAGCAGCCCTGGCCAGGGGGCGCGGGGAAACACCATATATTTT.

This clone was seen a handful of times. This sequence joins TRBV11-1 and TRBJ2-5; D gene ambiguous. From germline, CDR1 is SGHAT and CDR2 FQDESV (reference sequence). Trimming removed 6 bases from V and 4 bases from J, with 12 bases in between. CDR3 length: 13 amino acids. The CDR3 DNA reads as TGTGCCAGCAGTCTCGACCGAAGAGAGACCCAGTACTTC. This translates into CASSLDRRETQYF.

As concerns this clone: One end of the junction does not line up with germline, which may come from a read error. The chain recombines TRBV7-7 with TRBJ2-1, with D possibly matching TRBD2 (5 bases). CDR1 is SSHAT and CDR2 is FNYEAQ in the germline V gene (reference sequence). The CDR3 runs 13 residues. The DNA of the CDR3 is TGTGCTAGCAGCCCCGGGACCTACAATGAGCAGTTCTTC. The encoded protein is CASSPGTYNEQFF.

The CDR3 spells CASRKPAGTYEQYF. CDR3 DNA sequence: TGTGCCAGCAGGAAGCCCGCAGGGACCTACGAGCAGTACTTC. J is TRBJ2-7 and V is TRBV2; D is possibly TRBD1 (5 bases). The CDR3 has 14 residues. Germline values: CDR1 SNHLY, CDR2 FYNNEI. V shed 6 bases and J shed 2 bases, with 14 bases lying between them.

This clone was seen just once. The rearrangement links TRBV7-9 to TRBJ2-5; possible D gene TRBD1, 5 bases. The CDR3 runs to 15 residues. The V gene lost 4 bases and the J gene lost 4 bases, with 16 bases spanning the gap. From germline, CDR1 is SEHNR and CDR2 FQNEAQ (reference sequence). The CDR3 sequence is CASSSGYSALETQYF. The CDR3 region has the DNA TGTGCCAGCAGCTCAGGGTATTCAGCTCTAGAGACCCAGTACTTC.

The chain links TRBV30 to TRBJ1-6; tentatively, D is TRBD1 (5 bases). The CDR3 sequence is 13 residues long. Germline values: CDR1 GTSNPN, CDR2 SVGIG (reference sequence). V was cut by 7 bases and J by 10 bases, with 17 bases left in between. The CDR3 protein is CAFAGREQSPLHF. As DNA, the CDR3 is TGTGCCTTTGCAGGCAGGGAGCAGTCACCCCTCCACTTT.

The chain carries TRBV4-1 and TRBJ2-1, with no clear D. Germline lookup yields CDR1 MGHRA and CDR2 YSYEKL. The CDR3 runs to 15 residues. Trimming removed 2 bases at V and 0 bases at J, with 8 bases between. CDR3 nucleotide sequence: TGCGCCAGCAGCCAAATGGCTAGCTCCTACAATGAGCAGTTCTTC. Amino acid sequence: CASSQMASSYNEQFF.

This clone was seen only a few times. The V call is TRBV7-2, the J call TRBJ1-2; no clear D gene. The CDR3 sequence is 14 residues long. V was pared by 4 bases and J by 4 bases, with 13 bases between. Germline V lookup: CDR1 SGHTA, CDR2 FQGNSA. The CDR3 here is CASSYPGDIYGYTF. In DNA form, the CDR3 reads TGTGCCAGCAGCTACCCCGGAGACATCTATGGCTACACCTTC.